This passage covers 9 T cell receptor beta chains from one sample sequenced in a study of control samples from healthy donors and cancer patients. The repertoire was sequenced with immunoSEQ multiplex PCR; TCRdb's copy has only in-frame clones and lacks some. The data hold some 140,000 clones, with around 85% observed a single time. Sequencing was carried out using blood. The receptors come from a woman aged 30 to 39 in good health.

The gene calls are TRBV2 and TRBJ1-1, with 7 positions matching TRBD1. The CDR3 length is 15 residues. CDR1 and CDR2 (germline): SNHLY, FYNNEI. The J segment lost 2 bases and the V segment lost 5 bases, leaving 8 bases of the junction unmatched. The CDR3 reads CASSNPGTVNTEAFF. The CDR3 bases are TGTGCCAGCAGTAACCCCGGGACAGTAAACACTGAAGCTTTCTTT.

The chain employs TRBV19 and TRBJ2-2; 15 bases agree with TRBD2. CDR1 and CDR2 from the germline V gene are LNHDA and SQIVND (reference sequence). V trimming: 4 bases; J trimming: 3 bases; junction bases outside the gene matches: 3. The CDR3 totals 17 residues. The CDR3 DNA is TGTGCCAGTAGTACACGGACTAGCGGGAGGGACACCGGGGAGCTGTTTTTT. Its translation: CASSTRTSGRDTGELFF. The variable domain in full, with the rest retrieved from reference TRBV19 and TRBJ2-2, is DGGITQSPKYLFRKEGQNVTLSCEQNLNHDAMYWYRQDPGQGLRLIYYSQIVNDFQKGDIAEGYSVSREKKESFPLTVTSAQKNPTAFYLCASSTRTSGRDTGELFFGEGSRLTVL.

This clone was recorded only once. The V and J genes are TRBV5-4 and TRBJ2-2; 8 bases map to TRBD2. There are 16 residues in the CDR3. The V segment lost 4 bases and the J segment 2 bases; nucleotides outside the gene matches: 7. The germline V gene encodes CDR1 SGHNT and CDR2 YYREEE (reference sequence). The chain's CDR3 is CASSPYSGINTGELFF. CDR3 in DNA: TGTGCCAGCAGCCCCTATAGCGGGATTAACACCGGGGAGCTGTTTTTT.

This chain links TRBV6-5 with TRBJ2-7, with D perhaps TRBD1 or TRBD2 (5 bases each). The V end was cut by 6 bases, the J end by 2 bases, with 14 bases between. The CDR3 covers 14 residues. Germline assignment: CDR1 MNHEY and CDR2 SVGAGI. CDR3: CASRPGTLPYEQYF. The CDR3 coding sequence is TGTGCCAGCAGACCCGGGACCTTACCCTACGAGCAGTACTTC.

V and J are TRBV5-1 and TRBJ2-7, with 7 bases aligning to TRBD1. Germline V lookup: CDR1 SGHRS, CDR2 YFSETQ. V lost 5 bases and J lost 2; bases outside the gene matches: 7. The CDR3 runs to 14 residues. The CDR3 DNA is TGCGCCAGCAGTCCTGACAGGGCCCCCTACGAGCAGTACTTC. Protein product: CASSPDRAPYEQYF.

V is TRBV3-1 (or the pseudogene TRBV3-2) and J is TRBJ1-2; D not resolved. Per germline, CDR1 LGHDT and CDR2 YNNKEL (reference sequence). Trimming shortened V by 3 bases and J by 2 bases, and 13 bases separated the two germline ends. The CDR3 is made up of 15 amino acids. CDR3 sequence (DNA): TGTGCCAGCAGCCACTTCGTCGAGGAAAACTATGGCTACACCTTC. It specifies CASSHFVEENYGYTF.

In the case of this clone: Distinct nucleotide sequences in the sample also encode this CDR3. The chain joins TRBV28 to TRBJ2-7; perhaps TRBD2 as D (6 bases). Germline values: CDR1 MDHEN, CDR2 SYDVKM. The V and J ends lost 5 bases and 4 bases respectively, with 6 bases between them. The CDR3 totals 11 residues. The CDR3 region is CASSGGYEQYF. The DNA of the CDR3 is TGTGCCAGCAGTGGGGGGTACGAGCAGTACTTC.

The chain couples TRBV7-9 to TRBJ2-3; TRBD1 aligns across 8 bases. Unmatched junction bases numbered 6, after V lost 6 bases and J lost 1 base. The length of the CDR3 is 15 residues. Germline-derived CDR1 and CDR2 are SEHNR and FQNEAQ (reference sequence). In DNA form, the CDR3 reads TGTGCCAGCAGTTTACAGGGGGAAGGCACAGATACGCAGTATTTT. It translates to CASSLQGEGTDTQYF.

The chain couples TRBV6-4 to TRBJ2-2; D call uncertain. Trimming took 3 bases from V and 1 from J, leaving 3 bases between them. The CDR3 consists of 13 residues. CDR1 is MRHNA, CDR2 SNTAGT, per germline. The CDR3 region has the DNA TGTGCCAGCAGTGAAGGGAACACCGGGGAGCTGTTTTTT. Residues: CASSEGNTGELFF.